These 23 T cell receptor beta chains were all obtained from the same sample, sequenced in a study of T-cell reconstitution after alpha-beta-depleted transplantation in children. The TCRbeta library was prepared with unique molecular identifiers. In TCRdb, the PCR reads were re-called with MiXCR into one record per CDR3 protein. The table records around 600,000 distinct CDR3 sequences, roughly a tenth of them present only once. Sequenced here: PBMCs from the stem cell graft donor, sampled from the stem cell graft. These TCRs come from a human donor who donated a stem cell graft to a child with acute myeloid leukemia.

This clonotype was detected only a few times. V and J are TRBV4-3 and TRBJ2-1; D is perhaps TRBD1 (6 bases). Per the germline V gene, CDR1 is LGHNA and CDR2 is YSLEER. The ends were cut back, 6 bases at V and 0 bases at J, with 15 bases in the middle. The CDR3 is 16 amino acids. CDR3 sequence reads: CASRVTGSSSYNEQFF. In DNA form, the CDR3 reads TGCGCCAGCAGAGTTACAGGGTCGAGCTCCTACAATGAGCAGTTCTTC.

This clonotype appeared a few times. J is TRBJ1-2 and V is TRBV6-5; a possible D gene is TRBD1 (6 bases). V shed 0 bases and J shed 6 bases, with 17 bases lying between them. The CDR3 sequence is 16 residues long. Germline-derived CDR1 and CDR2 are MNHEY and SVGAGI. The CDR3 here is CASSYSTVQGFNGYTF. CDR3 sequence (DNA): TGTGCCAGCAGTTACTCGACTGTACAGGGTTTTAATGGCTACACCTTC.

This clonotype was seen a handful of times. This sequence joins TRBV12-3 or TRBV12-4 and TRBJ2-1; TRBD2 aligns across 11 bases. The V and J ends lost 3 bases and 4 bases, in that order; junction bases with no gene match: 11. The CDR3 covers 18 residues. The CDR3 region has the DNA TGTGCCAGCAGTTTTGGGCTAGCGGGAGGATCGGGTTACAATGAGCAGTTCTTC. Translation gives CASSFGLAGGSGYNEQFF.

This clonotype was seen only a few times. The chain uses TRBV28 and TRBJ2-3; 7 nucleotides align to TRBD2. After removal of 6 bases from V and 2 bases from J, the junction contained 14 bases not matched to a gene. Looked up from germline, CDR1 is MDHEN and CDR2 is SYDVKM. The CDR3 contains 17 residues. CDR3 sequence: CASSPPRAAGITDTQYF. The DNA for the CDR3 is TGTGCCAGCAGCCCGCCCCGAGCAGCGGGAATCACAGATACGCAGTATTTT.

The gene calls are TRBV7-2 and TRBJ2-6; D call uncertain. The length of the CDR3 is 17 residues. Trimming shortened V by 2 bases and J by 1 base, and 12 bases separated the two germline ends. The V gene's germline CDR1 is SGHTA and CDR2 FQGNSA. CDR3 in DNA: TGTGCCAGCAGCTTAAGGTTAAGGCCTTCTGGGGCCAACGTCCTGACTTTC. Protein: CASSLRLRPSGANVLTF.

This clonotype has more than one count but fewer than ten. The CDR3 nucleotides read TGTGCCAGCAGTTCCGGACTAGCGGGGGGACTAGTGGAGCAGTTCTTC. Its protein is CASSSGLAGGLVEQFF. The chain carries TRBV6-2 or TRBV6-3 and TRBJ2-1; 14 bases match TRBD2. Germline V gene lookup returns CDR1 MNHEY and CDR2 SVGEGT. The CDR3 runs to 16 residues. V trimming: 4 bases; J trimming: 10 bases; junction bases outside the gene matches: 9.

This clonotype was observed many times. V is TRBV4-2 and J is TRBJ2-7, with 11 positions matching TRBD1. Germline V gene data show CDR1 as LGHNA and CDR2 as YNFKEQ. The CDR3 sequence is 16 residues long. With 5 bases clipped from V and 3 bases from J, the junction kept 9 bases outside the gene matches. This chain's CDR3 is CASSNNQGTGGYEQYF. The CDR3, as DNA: TGTGCCAGCAGCAACAACCAGGGGACAGGGGGCTACGAGCAGTACTTC.

This clonotype turned up a few times. The chain carries TRBV7-9 and TRBJ1-1; maybe TRBD1 (5 bases). The CDR3 totals 11 residues. V lost 7 bases and J 3 bases, leaving 6 bases between the germline ends. Germline CDR1 and CDR2: SEHNR and FQNEAQ (reference sequence). In nucleotides, the CDR3 is TGTGCCAGCACAGGGCACACTGAAGCTTTCTTT. Its protein product is CASTGHTEAFF.

There are a few counts of this clonotype. V and J are TRBV20-1 and TRBJ2-5; a weak D match, TRBD2 (5 bases). The germline CDR1 and CDR2 sequences are DFQATT and SNEGSKA (reference sequence). CDR3 length: 16 residues. The V end was cut by 3 bases, the J end by 2 bases, with 19 bases between. The CDR3 here is CSARPRGPRDQETQYF. The CDR3, as DNA: TGCAGTGCTAGGCCACGAGGGCCCCGCGATCAAGAGACCCAGTACTTC.

The table lists this clonotype with many counts. The chain recombines TRBV20-1 with TRBJ2-1; 8 bases are a match to TRBD2. The CDR3 loop spans 15 amino acids. V lost 1 base to trimming and J lost 1 base; unmatched junction nucleotides: 3. Germline V gene sequence: CDR1 DFQATT, CDR2 SNEGSKA (reference sequence). CDR3 residues: CSARVAGMSYNEQFF. In DNA form, the CDR3 reads TGCAGTGCTAGAGTAGCGGGAATGTCCTACAATGAGCAGTTCTTC.

This chain links TRBV4-3 with TRBJ2-7; 7 nucleotides align to TRBD2. The CDR3 consists of 16 residues. Germline V gives CDR1 LGHNA, CDR2 YSLEER. With V trimmed by 0 bases and J by 3 bases, 8 bases remained unmatched. The CDR3 sequence: CASSQDVSGNNYEQYF. CDR3 in DNA: TGCGCCAGCAGCCAAGATGTCAGCGGGAATAACTACGAGCAGTACTTC.

Many counts were recorded for this clonotype. J is TRBJ2-1 and V is TRBV20-1; 14 positions agree with TRBD2. CDR1 and CDR2 (germline): DFQATT, SNEGSKA (reference sequence). The CDR3 sequence is 16 residues long. Trimming at V came to 3 bases and at J to 8 bases, leaving 9 bases not matched to a gene. This chain's CDR3 is CSARDPGTSGGDEQFF. In nucleotides, the CDR3 is TGCAGTGCTAGGGATCCCGGGACTAGCGGGGGAGATGAGCAGTTCTTC.

This clonotype was picked up many times. The gene calls are TRBV20-1 and TRBJ2-7; 11 positions agree with TRBD2. With 5 bases clipped from V and 2 bases from J, the junction kept 5 bases outside the gene matches. CDR1 and CDR2 (germline): DFQATT, SNEGSKA (reference sequence). The CDR3 sequence is 14 residues long. For the CDR3, the DNA is TGCAGTGCTGGGACTAGCGGAGGTACCTACGAGCAGTACTTC. Its protein product is CSAGTSGGTYEQYF.

The chain employs TRBV19 and TRBJ2-6, with TRBD1 as a possible D gene (6 bases). The CDR3 is 17 residues long. Trimming took off 4 bases at V and 0 bases at J, with 13 bases between the two ends. Germline CDR1 is LNHDA and CDR2 is SQIVND (reference sequence). CDR3 nucleotides: TGTGCCAGTAGTAAATGGACAGTCCTCTCTGGGGCCAACGTCCTGACTTTC. It encodes CASSKWTVLSGANVLTF.

The rearrangement links TRBV6-5 to TRBJ2-6; no definite D call. CDR1 and CDR2 from the germline V gene are MNHEY and SVGAGI. Trimming removed 4 bases from V and 2 bases from J, with 12 bases in between. This CDR3 has 16 amino acids. DNA of the CDR3: TGTGCCAGCAGTTCACCTCCCGGGCCTGGGGCCAACGTCCTGACTTTC. This translates into CASSSPPGPGANVLTF.

This clonotype has a handful of counts. V and J are TRBV12-3 or TRBV12-4 and TRBJ2-4; 16 positions agree with TRBD2. Losses at the gene ends were 0 bases for V and 6 bases for J; bases not matched to a gene: 17. This CDR3 contains 22 residues. The CDR3 here is CASSLALLSGTSGRARRNIQYF. CDR3 bases: TGTGCCAGCAGTTTAGCGCTACTATCTGGGACTAGCGGGAGGGCCCGAAGAAACATTCAGTACTTC.

This clonotype came up a few times. The chain uses TRBV3-1 and TRBJ2-2; D might be TRBD1 (5 bases). The germline V and J ends were trimmed by 0 bases and 3 bases, with 11 bases remaining between them. The CDR3 runs 16 residues. Germline assignment: CDR1 LGHDT and CDR2 YNNKEL (reference sequence). The CDR3 region is CASSQDQIGDTGELFF. As DNA, the CDR3 is TGTGCCAGCAGCCAAGATCAAATAGGGGACACCGGGGAGCTGTTTTTT. Together with reference TRBV3-1 and TRBJ2-2, the CDR3 gives the full variable domain: DTAVSQTPKYLVTQMGNDKSIKCEQNLGHDTMYWYKQDSKKFLKIMFSYNNKELIINETVPNRFSPKSPDKAHLNLHINSLELGDSAVYFCASSQDQIGDTGELFFGEGSRLTVL.

The chain carries TRBV4-3 and TRBJ2-3, with a weak D call TRBD2 (6 bases). Germline-derived CDR1 and CDR2 are LGHNA and YSLEER. V shed 4 bases and J shed 4 bases, with 9 bases lying between them. The CDR3 spans 13 residues. The CDR3 spells CASSRRDSDTQYF. Written as DNA, the CDR3 is TGCGCCAGCAGCCGCCGGGACTCAGATACGCAGTATTTT.

This clonotype was seen at least ten times. V is TRBV2 and J is TRBJ1-1; 7 bases are shared with TRBD1. CDR3 length: 11 residues. Germline CDR1 SNHLY, CDR2 FYNNEI. The V gene end was trimmed by 6 bases and the J gene end by 11 bases; junction bases not matched to a gene: 6. The CDR3 spells CASRSGRGAFF. In DNA form, the CDR3 reads TGTGCCAGCAGGTCTGGCAGGGGGGCTTTCTTT.

This clonotype came up many times. J is TRBJ2-4 and V is TRBV5-1, with TRBD1 matching 8 bases. This CDR3 has 17 residues. Per germline, CDR1 SGHRS and CDR2 YFSETQ. The V segment lost 1 base and the J segment 1 base; nucleotides outside the gene matches: 7. CDR3 sequence: CASSLRTGSGAKNIQYF. CDR3 coding DNA: TGCGCCAGCAGCTTGAGGACAGGGAGTGGGGCCAAAAACATTCAGTACTTC. Full variable domain (outside the CDR3, taken from reference TRBV5-1 and TRBJ2-4): KAGVTQTPRYLIKTRGQQVTLSCSPISGHRSVSWYQQTPGQGLQFLFEYFSETQRNKGNFPGRFSGRQFSNSRSEMNVSTLELGDSALYLCASSLRTGSGAKNIQYFGAGTRLSVL.

This clonotype was seen only a few times. The V gene is TRBV20-1, the J gene TRBJ2-7; D may be TRBD2 (5 bases). Germline values: CDR1 DFQATT, CDR2 SNEGSKA (reference sequence). This CDR3 spans 13 amino acids. Trimming took 4 bases from V and 3 from J, leaving 13 bases between them. This CDR3 is CSATRGPLYEQYF. The CDR3 coding sequence is TGCAGTGCTACCCGGGGTCCCCTCTACGAGCAGTACTTC.

This clonotype turned up a few times. This rearrangement joins TRBV20-1 to TRBJ2-4, with 8 bases identical to TRBD1. This CDR3 is 13 amino acids long. Germline V CDR1 and CDR2: DFQATT, SNEGSKA (reference sequence). V was pared by 7 bases and J by 7 bases, with 9 bases of the junction left unmatched. The CDR3 DNA sequence: TGCAGTGGCAGGGGGCAGGGGGGTAACATTCAGTACTTC. Translation gives CSGRGQGGNIQYF.

This clonotype was picked up many times. The chain is built from TRBV6-1 and TRBJ2-7; D might be TRBD1 or TRBD2, each matching 5 bases. V lost 5 bases and J 0 bases, leaving 11 bases between the germline ends. The CDR3 has 14 residues. Per the germline V gene, CDR1 is MNHNS and CDR2 is SASEGT. CDR3 in amino acids: CASSIEGFSYEQYF. The CDR3 bases are TGTGCCAGCAGTATAGAGGGGTTCTCCTACGAGCAGTACTTC.